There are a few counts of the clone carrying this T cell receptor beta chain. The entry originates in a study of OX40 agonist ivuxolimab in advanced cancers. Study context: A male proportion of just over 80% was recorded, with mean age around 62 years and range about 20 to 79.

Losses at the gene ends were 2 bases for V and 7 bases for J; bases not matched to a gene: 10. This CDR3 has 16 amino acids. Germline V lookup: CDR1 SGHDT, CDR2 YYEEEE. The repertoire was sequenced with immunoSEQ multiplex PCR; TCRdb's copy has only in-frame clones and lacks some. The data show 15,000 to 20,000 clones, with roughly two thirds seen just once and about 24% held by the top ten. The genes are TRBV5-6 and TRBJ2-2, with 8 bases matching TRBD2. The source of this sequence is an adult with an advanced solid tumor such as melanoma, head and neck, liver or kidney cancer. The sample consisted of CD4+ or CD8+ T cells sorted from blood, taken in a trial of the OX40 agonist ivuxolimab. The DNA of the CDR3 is TGTGCCAGCAGCTTAGGCGGGGGGCCTTCCGGCGGGGAGCTGTTTTTT. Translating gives CASSLGGGPSGGELFF.